Listed here is a single T cell receptor (beta chain). V shed 7 bases and J shed 0 bases, with 14 bases lying between them. The CDR3 has 15 residues. Germline V lookup: CDR1 MNHEY, CDR2 SVGAGI. These data come from a study of blood T cell repertoires in COVID-19. Here immunoSEQ multiplex PCR was the method, and the copy in TCRdb shows in-frame clones only, minus some. Among 200,000 to 300,000 clones listed, around 86% were seen once. The sequence was collected from a woman aged 25-40 years who had recovered from COVID-19. The specimen was peripheral blood. The V call is TRBV6-5, the J call TRBJ2-3, with D maybe TRBD2 (6 bases). This CDR3 is CASNPGLHSTDTQYF. CDR3 coding DNA: TGTGCCAGCAACCCGGGACTCCATAGCACAGATACGCAGTATTTT.